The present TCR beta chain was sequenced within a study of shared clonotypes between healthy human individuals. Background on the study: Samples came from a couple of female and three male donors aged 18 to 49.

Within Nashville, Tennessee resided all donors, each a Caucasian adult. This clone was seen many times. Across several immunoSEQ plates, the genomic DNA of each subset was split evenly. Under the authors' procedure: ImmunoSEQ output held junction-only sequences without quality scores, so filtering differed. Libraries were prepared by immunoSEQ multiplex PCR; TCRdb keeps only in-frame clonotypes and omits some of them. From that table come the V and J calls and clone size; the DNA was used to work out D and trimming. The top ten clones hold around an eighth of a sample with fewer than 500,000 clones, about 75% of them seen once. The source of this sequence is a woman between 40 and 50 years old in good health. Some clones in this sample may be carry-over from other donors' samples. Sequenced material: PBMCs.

The CDR3 reads CASSLAGGEDTEAFF. DNA for the CDR3: TGCGCCAGCAGCTTGGCCGGGGGAGAGGACACTGAAGCTTTCTTT. This chain connects TRBV5-1 to TRBJ1-1; D might be TRBD1 (5 bases). V was pared by 0 bases and J by 3 bases, with 12 bases between. The CDR3 spans 15 residues. Germline V gene data show CDR1 as SGHRS and CDR2 as YFSETQ.